A selection of T cell receptor beta chains follows, all from one sample in a study of blood T cell repertoires in COVID-19. Data came from immunoSEQ multiplex PCR; TCRdb stores just in-frame clones and leaves some out. The sample carries under 200,000 clones, about 88% recorded once. Sequencing input: peripheral blood. These receptors all stem from a man in his 70s with active or convalescent COVID-19. The CDR3 runs from the conserved cysteine through the conserved F or W. D genes are given only for firm matches. Clone size is stated in some rows and not others, as once, few, many or a class when expanded.

cdr3_length: 21; d_call: TRBD2; j_call: TRBJ2-1; clone_size: .; v_call: TRBV28; cdr3_nt: TGTGCCAGCAGTTTATCAAGGCTAGCGGGAGGGCCACGGACACTTTACAATGAGCAGTTCTTC; cdr3_aa: CASSLSRLAGGPRTLYNEQFF
cdr3_length: 16; d_call: TRBD1; j_call: TRBJ1-3; clone_size: .; v_call: TRBV9; cdr3_nt: TGTGCCAGCAGCGCGGGAGCAGGGGGCACTGGAAACACCATATATTTT; cdr3_aa: CASSAGAGGTGNTIYF
cdr3_length: 15; d_call: .; j_call: TRBJ1-4; clone_size: .; v_call: TRBV7-2; cdr3_nt: TGTGCCAGCAGCTTAGAGTACGGAGGGTTCGAAAAACTGTTTTTT; cdr3_aa: CASSLEYGGFEKLFF
cdr3_length: 15; d_call: .; j_call: TRBJ1-4; clone_size: few; v_call: TRBV27; cdr3_nt: TGTGCCAGCAGTTTGGAGGGGCGGAGGGGTGAAAAACTGTTTTTT; cdr3_aa: CASSLEGRRGEKLFF
cdr3_length: 16; d_call: .; j_call: TRBJ1-2; clone_size: .; v_call: TRBV6-1; cdr3_nt: TGTGCCAGCAGTGAAGCCGCTACCGGGACAAGAAATGGCTACACCTTC; cdr3_aa: CASSEAATGTRNGYTF
cdr3_length: 15; d_call: TRBD1; j_call: TRBJ1-6; clone_size: .; v_call: TRBV18; cdr3_nt: TGTGCCAGCTCATCGGGACAGGGTTATAATTCACCCCTCCACTTT; cdr3_aa: CASSSGQGYNSPLHF
cdr3_length: 11; d_call: .; j_call: TRBJ1-6; clone_size: .; v_call: TRBV30; cdr3_nt: TGTGCCTGGATGAGGAATTCACCCCTCCACTTT; cdr3_aa: CAWMRNSPLHF
cdr3_length: 15; d_call: TRBD2; j_call: TRBJ2-7; clone_size: .; v_call: TRBV19; cdr3_nt: TGTGCCAGTAGTTGGACTAGCGGGAGGGCGGGGGAGCAGTACTTC; cdr3_aa: CASSWTSGRAGEQYF
cdr3_length: 14; d_call: .; j_call: TRBJ1-2; clone_size: .; v_call: TRBV2; cdr3_nt: TGTGCCAGCAGTGAAGTAGTCTCCGGCTATGGCTACACCTTC; cdr3_aa: CASSEVVSGYGYTF
cdr3_length: 14; d_call: .; j_call: TRBJ2-7; clone_size: once; v_call: TRBV5-1; cdr3_nt: TGCGCCAGCAGCTTGTTAGGGGATCACTACGAGCAGTACTTC; cdr3_aa: CASSLLGDHYEQYF
cdr3_length: 15; d_call: .; j_call: TRBJ2-6; clone_size: .; v_call: TRBV7-2; cdr3_nt: TGTGCCAGCAGTTTAGGGAGCGCTGGGGCCAACGTCCTGACTTTC; cdr3_aa: CASSLGSAGANVLTF
cdr3_length: 13; d_call: .; j_call: TRBJ1-2; clone_size: .; v_call: TRBV30; cdr3_nt: TGTGCCTGGAGTAACGGGCAGGGCTATGGCTACACCTTC; cdr3_aa: CAWSNGQGYGYTF
cdr3_length: 15; d_call: TRBD2; j_call: TRBJ2-1; clone_size: .; v_call: TRBV10-3; cdr3_nt: TGTGCCATCAGTGGTCCTAGCGGGATTAGCAATGAGCAGTTCTTC; cdr3_aa: CAISGPSGISNEQFF
cdr3_length: 13; d_call: .; j_call: TRBJ1-2; clone_size: .; v_call: TRBV6-1; cdr3_nt: TGTGCCAGCAGTGAATTACGGGACTATGGCTACACCTTC; cdr3_aa: CASSELRDYGYTF
cdr3_length: 13; d_call: TRBD2; j_call: TRBJ2-2; clone_size: .; v_call: TRBV10-3; cdr3_nt: TGTGCCATCACTGGGGCGGGGGCCGGGGAGCTGTTTTTT; cdr3_aa: CAITGAGAGELFF
cdr3_length: 17; d_call: TRBD2; j_call: TRBJ2-3; clone_size: .; v_call: TRBV4-3; cdr3_nt: TGCGCCAGCAGCCAAGGCCCCGGGACTAGCGGGAGTAATACGCAGTATTTT; cdr3_aa: CASSQGPGTSGSNTQYF
cdr3_length: 16; d_call: TRBD2; j_call: TRBJ2-1; clone_size: .; v_call: TRBV4-1; cdr3_nt: TGCGCCAGCAGCCAAGGCCTGAGCGGGACCTACAATGAGCAGTTCTTC; cdr3_aa: CASSQGLSGTYNEQFF
cdr3_length: 15; d_call: .; j_call: TRBJ1-1; clone_size: .; v_call: TRBV28; cdr3_nt: TGTGCCAGCAGTTATAGGAGGGCCGTTAACACTGAAGCTTTCTTT; cdr3_aa: CASSYRRAVNTEAFF
cdr3_length: 14; d_call: TRBD2; j_call: TRBJ2-1; clone_size: .; v_call: TRBV27; cdr3_nt: TGTGCCAGCGGGACTAGCGGGTCCTACAATGAGCAGTTCTTC; cdr3_aa: CASGTSGSYNEQFF
cdr3_length: 15; d_call: .; j_call: TRBJ1-5; clone_size: once; v_call: TRBV10-3; cdr3_nt: TGTGCCATCAGTGAGAGTTTCCAGGGGAATCAGCCCCAGCATTTT; cdr3_aa: CAISESFQGNQPQHF
cdr3_length: 13; d_call: .; j_call: TRBJ1-2; clone_size: .; v_call: TRBV11-3; cdr3_nt: TGTGCCAGCAGCCCGCCAGGTAACTATGGCTACACCTTC; cdr3_aa: CASSPPGNYGYTF
cdr3_length: 19; d_call: .; j_call: TRBJ1-3; clone_size: .; v_call: TRBV3-1/TRBV3-2; cdr3_nt: TGTGCCAGCAGCCAAGACGGGACGGGACATATTCTTTCTGGAAACACCATATATTTT; cdr3_aa: CASSQDGTGHILSGNTIYF
cdr3_length: 16; d_call: TRBD2; j_call: TRBJ2-7; clone_size: .; v_call: TRBV11-2; cdr3_nt: TGTGCCAGCAGCTTAGGAGCGGGGAAGAACGTCTACGAGCAGTACTTC; cdr3_aa: CASSLGAGKNVYEQYF
cdr3_length: 15; d_call: .; j_call: TRBJ1-6; clone_size: .; v_call: TRBV25-1; cdr3_nt: TGTGCCAGCAGTGAAAACGCCCCAGGGAATTCACCCCTCCACTTT; cdr3_aa: CASSENAPGNSPLHF
cdr3_length: 14; d_call: .; j_call: TRBJ2-5; clone_size: .; v_call: TRBV7-9; cdr3_nt: TGTGCCAGCAGCTTAGGACTAGTCCAAGAGACCCAGTACTTC; cdr3_aa: CASSLGLVQETQYF
cdr3_length: 15; d_call: .; j_call: TRBJ1-6; clone_size: .; v_call: TRBV7-9; cdr3_nt: TGTGCCAGCAGCCCAGACAGGACCTATAATTCACCCCTCCACTTT; cdr3_aa: CASSPDRTYNSPLHF
cdr3_length: 16; d_call: TRBD1; j_call: TRBJ1-5; clone_size: .; v_call: TRBV6-1; cdr3_nt: TGTGCCAGCAGTGACCGGACAGGTTTGGGCAATCAGCCCCAGCATTTT; cdr3_aa: CASSDRTGLGNQPQHF
cdr3_length: 16; d_call: .; j_call: TRBJ1-1; clone_size: once; v_call: TRBV29-1; cdr3_nt: TGCAGCGTTGAACTAAGGGCAGGGCAGTATAACACTGAAGCTTTCTTT; cdr3_aa: CSVELRAGQYNTEAFF
cdr3_length: 15; d_call: .; j_call: TRBJ2-7; clone_size: .; v_call: TRBV18; cdr3_nt: TGTGCCAGCTCACCAGCAGGGGGGCCCTCCTACGAGCAGTACTTC; cdr3_aa: CASSPAGGPSYEQYF
cdr3_length: 14; d_call: .; j_call: TRBJ1-4; clone_size: .; v_call: TRBV25-1; cdr3_nt: TGTGCCAGCAGCCCACAGGGTTATGTTGAAAAACTGTTTTTT; cdr3_aa: CASSPQGYVEKLFF
cdr3_length: 14; d_call: .; j_call: TRBJ1-6; clone_size: .; v_call: TRBV28; cdr3_nt: TGTGCCAGCAGTTCTACGGGTATGATTTCACCCCTCCACTTT; cdr3_aa: CASSSTGMISPLHF
cdr3_length: 15; d_call: .; j_call: TRBJ2-1; clone_size: .; v_call: TRBV7-2; cdr3_nt: TGTGCCAGCAGCCGCGACAGTGCCCAGTCTAGTGAGCAGTTCTTC; cdr3_aa: CASSRDSAQSSEQFF
cdr3_length: 14; d_call: TRBD2; j_call: TRBJ2-1; clone_size: few; v_call: TRBV7-9; cdr3_nt: TGTGCCAGCAGCTTAGCGGGAGGGAGTAATGAGCAGTTCTTC; cdr3_aa: CASSLAGGSNEQFF
cdr3_length: 15; d_call: TRBD2; j_call: TRBJ2-5; clone_size: .; v_call: TRBV7-2; cdr3_nt: TGTGCCAGCAGCTTCTTCGACTCGGGAGGAGAGACCCAGTACTTC; cdr3_aa: CASSFFDSGGETQYF
cdr3_length: 13; d_call: TRBD1; j_call: TRBJ2-1; clone_size: .; v_call: TRBV28; cdr3_nt: TGTGCCAGCAGTTGGGGACAGACCAATGAGCAGTTCTTC; cdr3_aa: CASSWGQTNEQFF
cdr3_length: 13; d_call: .; j_call: TRBJ1-2; clone_size: .; v_call: TRBV5-1; cdr3_nt: TGCGCCAGCACCTCACGGGATGGCTATGGCTACACCTTC; cdr3_aa: CASTSRDGYGYTF
cdr3_length: 14; d_call: .; j_call: TRBJ2-3; clone_size: .; v_call: TRBV28; cdr3_nt: TGTGCCAGCAGTTCGGCGGGGCCCACAGATACGCAGTATTTT; cdr3_aa: CASSSAGPTDTQYF
cdr3_length: 15; d_call: TRBD1; j_call: TRBJ2-2; clone_size: .; v_call: TRBV5-1; cdr3_nt: TGCGCCAGCAGCTCCCAAGGGACAGGCGGCCGGGAGCTGTTTTTT; cdr3_aa: CASSSQGTGGRELFF
cdr3_length: 13; d_call: .; j_call: TRBJ1-1; clone_size: once; v_call: TRBV5-1; cdr3_nt: TGCGCCAGCAGCCAACAGGGGAACACTGAAGCTTTCTTT; cdr3_aa: CASSQQGNTEAFF
cdr3_length: 16; d_call: TRBD2; j_call: TRBJ2-3; clone_size: .; v_call: TRBV3-1/TRBV3-2; cdr3_nt: TGTGCCAGCAGCCAAGACCGGGACTATAGCACAGATACGCAGTATTTT; cdr3_aa: CASSQDRDYSTDTQYF
cdr3_length: 13; d_call: TRBD2; j_call: TRBJ2-5; clone_size: .; v_call: TRBV28; cdr3_nt: TGTGCCAGCACGACTAGCTCTTCGGAGACCCAGTACTTC; cdr3_aa: CASTTSSSETQYF
cdr3_length: 16; d_call: TRBD1; j_call: TRBJ2-5; clone_size: .; v_call: TRBV6-4; cdr3_nt: TGTGCCAGCAGTGACTTAGGACAGGCCAAGGGAGAGACCCAGTACTTC; cdr3_aa: CASSDLGQAKGETQYF